These T cell receptor beta chains were read from a single sample in a study of blood T cell repertoires in COVID-19. Profiled with immunoSEQ multiplex PCR; TCRdb holds only in-frame clones, not every one. The table includes 87,000 or so clones, less than 95% detected once. The sample comprised peripheral blood. Source of these receptors: a young man with COVID-19, enrolled during active disease. CDR3s include the opening cysteine and the closing phenylalanine or tryptophan. Size is omitted from some rows. Given values are once, few, many or a class for expanded clones.

J	V	size	CDR3
TRBJ2-2	TRBV9	-	CASSAIQGPAAGGELFF
TRBJ1-3	TRBV30	-	CAWSRGTGNTIYF
TRBJ2-5	TRBV10-3	-	CAISEREVQETQYF
TRBJ2-7	TRBV6-1	-	CASSENERESRRRQYF
TRBJ1-1	TRBV7-3	-	CASSLRLGGRTEAFF
TRBJ2-1	TRBV4-1	-	CASSQGMASGLANEQFF
TRBJ2-7	TRBV10-2	-	CASSESVAGGPGEQYF
TRBJ2-3	TRBV2	-	CASSGGWLAGEDTQYF
TRBJ2-3	TRBV28	-	CASSPGTSGRWTDTQYF
TRBJ2-3	TRBV24-1	few	CATSVAGQGKTQYF
TRBJ2-2	TRBV19	-	CASSPGRIGELFF
TRBJ1-1	TRBV4-3	-	CASSPTENTEAFF
TRBJ1-4	TRBV5-6	-	CASAFGTGERKLLF
TRBJ2-7	TRBV29-1	-	CSVSAGVPEQYF
TRBJ2-7	TRBV7-9	-	CASTPGQGVLRFHEQYF
TRBJ1-2	TRBV28	-	CASSLSNNYGYTF
TRBJ2-1	TRBV11-2	-	CASSLVGLSLNTYNEQFF
TRBJ1-5	TRBV4-3	once	CASSQDWGGITYSNQPQHF
TRBJ2-3	TRBV7-9	-	CASSLGTTLTDTQYF
TRBJ2-7	TRBV5-6	-	CASSPGTGYGYEQYF
TRBJ1-4	TRBV5-6	once	CASSFPQGGEKLLF
TRBJ2-3	TRBV27	once	CASSLILQVLGTDTQYF
TRBJ2-5	TRBV9	-	CASSGSVAGGPGETQYF
TRBJ1-5	TRBV6-5	-	CASSPGQGRGQPQHF
TRBJ1-2	TRBV6-5	-	CASSYSGTVLGYTF
TRBJ2-2	TRBV19	-	CASSRDREVGELFF
TRBJ2-1	TRBV30	-	CAWSPLAVVSPDEQFF
TRBJ2-2	TRBV28	-	CASSPPRNTGELFF
TRBJ2-1	TRBV9	once	CASSPGRTDEQFF
TRBJ2-1	TRBV4-1	once	CASSQAYPLLGARDEQFF
TRBJ2-7	TRBV4-3	-	CASSPQGGDEQYF
TRBJ2-7	TRBV10-3	-	CAISESPGLAGLYEQYF
TRBJ2-1	TRBV5-6	-	CASSHDSGGGYNEQFF
TRBJ2-7	TRBV2	-	CASKLTSAQYEQYF
TRBJ1-5	TRBV18	once	CASSPLRGNQPQHF
TRBJ2-2	TRBV7-2	-	CASSQRTVNTGELFF
TRBJ2-7	TRBV5-1	-	CASSLRQSSYEQYF
TRBJ1-5	TRBV9	-	CASSLGGSNQPQHF
TRBJ2-6	TRBV3-1/TRBV3-2	-	CASSQEMVAGANVLTF
TRBJ2-5	TRBV4-1	-	CASSQVRGAGDQETQYF
TRBJ2-7	TRBV5-1	-	CASSADRVLEQYF
TRBJ2-2	TRBV6-8	-	CASSRAGVRVTGELFF
TRBJ1-5	TRBV3-1/TRBV3-2	-	CASSSRHSNQPQHF
TRBJ2-5	TRBV18	-	CASSPLQGKETQYF
TRBJ1-1	TRBV3-1/TRBV3-2	-	CASSQDRTGRTEAFF
TRBJ1-2	TRBV29-1	once	CSVAGGARDIYGYTF
TRBJ2-7	TRBV18	once	CASSPPAPGGSYEQYF
TRBJ2-5	TRBV6-2/TRBV6-3	-	CASSYFGGQETQYF
TRBJ1-1	TRBV12-3/TRBV12-4	-	CASSLTVNTEAFF
TRBJ1-4	TRBV6-6	-	CASSYPGQTNEKLFF